Here is one T cell receptor (beta chain) with its context. What it binds is unknown. The data were taken from a study of spatial heterogeneity in lung cancer. Study as a whole: Raw sequencing reads included, on average, more than ten appearances of each unique TCR and UMI combination.

Carried by each TCR cDNA molecule was a unique molecular identifier. TCRdb reprocessed the 5' RACE reads via MiXCR and lists one record per CDR3 protein. The table lists tens of thousands of distinct CDR3 sequences, approximately 12% of them singletons. Time point here: sample taken at primary tumor resection. Unsorted whole RNA samples from tumor, nontumor lung or frozen PBMC were sequenced. Samples were donated by 72 untreated early-stage non-small cell lung cancer patients. Trimming shortened V by 5 bases and J by 4 bases, and 11 bases separated the two germline ends. Germline-derived CDR1 and CDR2 are MNHEY and SMNVEV (reference sequence). This CDR3 has 13 amino acids. Study-wide results and caveats: Ubiquitous expanded tumor TCRs were seen in blood more at resection than at follow-up.

The TCR was taken from a male donor with early-stage non-small cell lung cancer. The sequencing here drew on PBMCs, taken at surgery. The V gene is TRBV27, the J gene TRBJ2-5; D is unclear. Here the CDR3 reads CASSIAIGETQYF. The CDR3 nucleotides read TGTGCCAGCAGTATTGCGATCGGAGAGACCCAGTACTTC.